The sequence of this TCR beta chain was determined in a study of blood T cell repertoires in COVID-19. Study information: Whether acute or convalescent, the COVID-19 samples came from the United States, Italy and Spain. From T cells, B-cell-depleted T cells, or PBMCs came the material, which was cDNA or gDNA.

V shed 5 bases, J shed 8 bases, and the junction held 9 bases outside the gene matches. The V gene's germline CDR1 is MDHEN and CDR2 SYDVKM. CDR3 size: 14 residues. Original processing notes: Estimates of nucleated cell counts were drawn from the amplification of reference gene primers. Sequencing used immunoSEQ multiplex PCR; TCRdb keeps in-frame clones, though not all of them. The V and J calls and clone size are taken from that table; D and trimming were inferred from the DNA. Of about 240,000 clones detected, 86% appear once; the ten largest clones hold around 5.9%. Sequencing was done on a sample of peripheral blood. This clonotype originated in a man in his 60s with acute or convalescent COVID-19. V and J are TRBV28 and TRBJ1-5; TRBD1 matches 7 bases. In DNA, the CDR3 is TGTGCCAGCAGTAACACAGGGGAGTTGGAGCCCCAGCATTTT. Amino acids: CASSNTGELEPQHF.